The sequence of this TCR beta chain was determined in a study of T cell repertoires in cytomegalovirus infection. Study conclusions and caveats: Adding up the frequency of public TCR beta families identified people who carried CMV plus the relevant HLA.

One entry per CDR3 protein results from TCRdb running MiXCR on the reads. Of around 900,000 distinct CDR3 sequences in the sample, around 30% are singletons; the top ten hold over 13%. With regard to this clonotype: Antigen: not known.

CDR1 is ENHRY and CDR2 is SYGVKD in the germline V gene. CDR3 length: 12 amino acids. This receptor was obtained from a human donor in good health (CMV status not recorded). Some clones in this sample may be carry-over from other donors' samples. The chain joins TRBV10-3 to TRBJ2-5; TRBD2 is a possible D gene (5 bases). This material consisted of cultured CD8+ T cells from PBMCs, taken from culture after CMV antigen stimulation. In nucleotides, the CDR3 is TGTGTCACGAACGAGGGACAAGAGACCCAGTACTTC. This gives the protein CVTNEGQETQYF.